This section outlines one T cell receptor beta chain sequence together with its context. Its antigen is not identified. The data originate from a study of T cell repertoires in cytomegalovirus infection. In TCRdb, the reads were re-called with MiXCR into one record per CDR3 protein. The sample includes approximately 470,000 distinct CDR3 sequences, roughly 46% of them seen just once. The sequence was collected from a human donor in good health (CMV status not recorded). Some clones in this sample may be carry-over from other donors' samples. Source: cultured PBMCs, taken from culture after CMV antigen stimulation.

In DNA, the CDR3 is TGTGCCAGCAACCCCCTCCCAAGGGGGCCCGCCTACGAGCAGTACTTC. It translates to CASNPLPRGPAYEQYF. The chain couples TRBV6-5 to TRBJ2-7, with 7 bases matching TRBD1. In germline, CDR1 is MNHEY, CDR2 SVGAGI. V gave up 7 bases and J gave up 2 bases; unmatched junction bases: 14. This CDR3 is built from 16 residues.